The 24 T cell receptor beta chains reported below all come from one sample, sequenced in a study of cytomegalovirus exposure and HLA in healthy donors. Primers included in the PCR were 60 Vbeta and 13 Jbeta primers. Produced via immunoSEQ multiplex PCR; TCRdb's table is partial and in-frame only. The table has roughly 180,000 clones, roughly three quarters seen once; the top ten hold less than 15%. The sequenced sample consisted of PBMCs. These receptor sequences come from a woman aged 45-65 years in good health and CMV-seropositive.

This chain joins TRBV12-2 and TRBJ2-7; whether TRBD2, the table's D call, matches the DNA was not checked. TRBV12-2 is noted as a pseudogene. There are 17 residues in the CDR3. The CDR3 DNA sequence: TGTGCAAGTCGCCTTAGGACTAGCGGGGGCCCAACGGGAGAGCAGTACTTC. The encoded protein is CASRLRTSGGPTGEQYF.

There are a few counts of this clone. The chain couples TRBV4-1 to TRBJ2-7; TRBD2 might be the D (5 bases). Deletions cut 0 bases from V and 3 bases from J, with 12 bases between. Germline V gives CDR1 MGHRA, CDR2 YSYEKL. The CDR3 is made up of 15 amino acids. CDR3 nucleotide sequence: TGCGCCAGCAGCCAAGATGTTACTAGAAACTACGAGCAGTACTTC. Protein: CASSQDVTRNYEQYF.

V usage is TRBV5-1 and J usage is TRBJ1-4; a possible D gene is TRBD1 (5 bases). The length of the CDR3 is 15 residues. The V gene lost 4 bases and the J gene lost 2 bases, with 12 bases spanning the gap. CDR1 is SGHRS, CDR2 YFSETQ, per germline. CDR3 sequence reads: CASSPAGTTNEKLFF. The CDR3 DNA follows: TGCGCCAGCAGCCCAGCGGGGACCACTAATGAAAAACTGTTTTTT.

The CDR3 DNA sequence: TGTGCCACCAGCAGAGCACGGCAGGGGCACTATGGCTACACCTTC. Protein sequence: CATSRARQGHYGYTF. J is TRBJ1-2 and V is TRBV15; maybe TRBD1 (6 bases). CDR3 length equals 15 residues. The V end lost 1 base, the J end lost 3 bases, and 12 bases lay between the germline ends. CDR1 and CDR2 from the germline V gene are LNHNV and YYDKDF (reference sequence).

The chain couples TRBV6-5 to TRBJ1-6; D gene unclear. CDR1 MNHEY and CDR2 SVGAGI come from the germline V gene. This CDR3 is 12 amino acids long. Trimming pared 0 bases from V and 14 bases from J, leaving 8 bases between. The chain's CDR3 is CASSYSGSTLHF. DNA for the CDR3: TGTGCCAGCAGTTACTCCGGGTCTACCCTCCACTTT.

The chain employs TRBV11-3 and TRBJ2-1; possible D gene TRBD2, 5 bases. The CDR3 sequence is 13 residues long. V dropped 0 bases and J dropped 8 bases, with 8 bases sitting between them. Germline CDR1 and CDR2: SGHNT and YENEEA. The CDR3 DNA sequence: TGTGCCAGCAGCTTAGATTCGCGGGATGAGCAGTTCTTC. Its protein product is CASSLDSRDEQFF.

The chain couples TRBV6-1 to TRBJ1-3; 11 positions match TRBD1. The V gene end was trimmed by 7 bases and the J gene end by 3 bases; junction bases not matched to a gene: 5. Per germline, CDR1 MNHNS and CDR2 SASEGT. The length of the CDR3 is 15 residues. The CDR3 DNA follows: TGTGCCAGCAAGAGGGACAGGGGGGATGGAAACACCATATATTTT. Protein sequence: CASKRDRGDGNTIYF.

This chain links TRBV6-5 with TRBJ2-7, with D possibly being TRBD2 (5 bases). This CDR3 has 16 residues. Germline CDR1 reads MNHEY; CDR2 reads SVGAGI. Trimming removed 0 bases from V and 4 bases from J, with 16 bases in between. The CDR3 nucleotides are TGTGCCAGCAGTTACTCGAGGGTGGGTTCTCCGTACGAGCAGTACTTC. This translates into CASSYSRVGSPYEQYF.

The chain carries TRBV11-3 and TRBJ1-1; D possibly corresponds to TRBD1 (5 bases). CDR1 and CDR2 (germline): SGHNT, YENEEA. The CDR3 has 12 residues. V lost 8 bases, J lost 2 bases, and 9 bases lay in between. The chain's CDR3 is CASQGVNTEAFF. The CDR3 coding sequence is TGTGCCAGCCAAGGGGTCAACACTGAAGCTTTCTTT.

This clone was observed a single time. V usage is TRBV27 and J usage is TRBJ1-1, with 9 bases aligning to TRBD1. V trimming: 5 bases; J trimming: 1 base; junction bases outside the gene matches: 5. This CDR3 has 15 amino acids. Per germline, CDR1 MNHEY and CDR2 SMNVEV (reference sequence). The CDR3 DNA reads as TGTGCCAGCAGTCCAGGGACAGGGAGGAACACTGAAGCTTTCTTT. Its translation: CASSPGTGRNTEAFF.

The table lists this clone with a few counts. The V and J genes are TRBV19 and TRBJ1-5; D is possibly TRBD1 (6 bases). The CDR3 runs 13 residues. V shed 8 bases and J shed 3 bases, with 11 bases lying between them. The V gene's germline CDR1 is LNHDA and CDR2 SQIVND (reference sequence). The CDR3 DNA sequence: TGTGCCAGTTCGGACAGATACAATCAGCCCCAGCATTTT. It translates to CASSDRYNQPQHF.

The V call is TRBV27, the J call TRBJ2-2, with D possibly TRBD1 on 7 matching bases. The CDR3 contains 15 residues. V lost 4 bases and J lost 4, with 13 bases in between. Germline V gene lookup returns CDR1 MNHEY and CDR2 SMNVEV (reference sequence). CDR3 in DNA: TGTGCCAGCAGTTGGAGGGGGCGCGGCACCGGGGAGCTGTTTTTT. Its protein is CASSWRGRGTGELFF.

This chain uses TRBV5-1 with TRBJ2-1; 10 nucleotides align to TRBD2. Trimming removed 3 bases from V and 5 bases from J; junction bases left unmatched: 8. The germline gives CDR1 SGHRS, CDR2 YFSETQ. The CDR3 totals 16 residues. DNA of the CDR3: TGCGCCAGCAGCTCCCTTACTAGCGGGGTAAACAATGAGCAGTTCTTC. It is translated as CASSSLTSGVNNEQFF.

The V and J genes are TRBV10-3 and TRBJ2-2; TRBD2 might be the D (6 bases). The CDR3 contains 15 residues. Germline V CDR1 and CDR2: ENHRY, SYGVKD. V was trimmed by 4 bases and J by 5 bases, leaving 14 bases between them. The CDR3 DNA reads as TGTGCCATCAGTGGGCCGGGACTTTCGACCGGGGAGCTGTTTTTT. Protein sequence: CAISGPGLSTGELFF.

The V call is TRBV18, the J call TRBJ2-7; tentatively, D is TRBD2 (5 bases). CDR3 size: 15 residues. V was clipped by 3 bases and J by 0 bases, with 12 bases between them. Germline loops: CDR1 KGHSH, CDR2 LQKENI. CDR3 in amino acids: CASSPRTYSSYEQYF. Here the CDR3 DNA reads TGTGCCAGCTCACCCAGGACTTACAGCTCCTACGAGCAGTACTTC. Combining the CDR3 with reference TRBV18 and TRBJ2-7 gives the whole variable domain NAGVMQNPRHLVRRRGQEARLRCSPMKGHSHVYWYRQLPEEGLKFMVYLQKENIIDESGMPKERFSAEFPKEGPSILRIQQVVRGDSAAYFCASSPRTYSSYEQYFGPGTRLTVT.

The CDR3 loop reads CASSQQGMNTEAFF. In DNA, the CDR3 is TGTGCCAGCAGCCAACAGGGAATGAACACTGAAGCTTTCTTT. The chain uses TRBV6-5 and TRBJ1-1; possible D gene TRBD1, 6 bases. Germline V CDR1 and CDR2: MNHEY, SVGAGI. Trimming took 6 bases from V and 0 from J, leaving 11 bases between them. This CDR3 spans 14 amino acids.

CDR3 protein: CASRASGGAVADTQYF. DNA for the CDR3: TGCGCCAGCAGGGCTAGCGGGGGGGCCGTCGCAGATACGCAGTATTTT. This sequence joins TRBV5-1 and TRBJ2-3, with 12 bases that match TRBD2. The V segment lost 5 bases and the J segment 4 bases; nucleotides outside the gene matches: 8. The length of the CDR3 is 16 residues. Germline V CDR1 and CDR2: SGHRS, YFSETQ.

The V gene is TRBV27, the J gene TRBJ2-7; D perhaps matches TRBD2 (5 bases). CDR3 size: 13 residues. Trimming stripped 3 bases from V and 3 bases from J, with 9 bases between. Per the germline V gene, CDR1 is MNHEY and CDR2 is SMNVEV (reference sequence). The CDR3 DNA follows: TGTGCCAGCAGTTTCAACGGGAACTACGAGCAGTACTTC. Its protein is CASSFNGNYEQYF.

Here the CDR3 reads CASSSGQGGHGELFF. CDR3 sequence (DNA): TGCGCCAGCAGCTCGGGACAGGGGGGTCACGGGGAGCTGTTTTTT. The rearrangement links TRBV5-1 to TRBJ2-2; 11 nucleotides line up with TRBD1. The CDR3 loop spans 15 amino acids. Losses at the gene ends were 3 bases for V and 7 bases for J; bases not matched to a gene: 5. Per the germline V gene, CDR1 is SGHRS and CDR2 is YFSETQ.

The chain joins TRBV19 to TRBJ2-1, with D maybe TRBD1 (6 bases). CDR1 is LNHDA, CDR2 SQIVND, per germline (reference sequence). V lost 5 bases, J lost 4 bases, and 12 bases lay in between. This CDR3 comprises 14 residues. Here the CDR3 reads CASSSQGRYNEQFF. The CDR3 DNA reads as TGTGCCAGTAGTTCGCAGGGGAGATACAATGAGCAGTTCTTC.

V and J are TRBV7-6 and TRBJ2-7, with TRBD2 as a possible D gene (5 bases). The V gene lost 2 bases and the J gene lost 4 bases, with 15 bases spanning the gap. This CDR3 has 15 residues. CDR1 and CDR2 from the germline V gene are SGHVS and FNYEAQ. The CDR3 bases are TGTGCCAGCAGCTTACAAGGCGGAGGACGGTACGAGCAGTACTTC. Translation: CASSLQGGGRYEQYF.

This clone showed up just a few times. The rearrangement links TRBV6-5 to TRBJ1-1, with unresolved D. The CDR3 covers 15 residues. V was pared by 3 bases and J by 0 bases, with 11 bases between. The germline CDR1 and CDR2 sequences are MNHEY and SVGAGI. CDR3 loop: CASSYAGMMNTEAFF. CDR3 bases: TGTGCCAGCAGTTATGCCGGGATGATGAACACTGAAGCTTTCTTT.

This clone was counted a single time. The rearrangement uses TRBV7-9 and TRBJ2-5, with 12 bases matching TRBD2. The CDR3 is 18 amino acids. Germline V gene data show CDR1 as SEHNR and CDR2 as FQNEAQ (reference sequence). V lost 5 bases, J lost 1 base, and 11 bases stayed unmatched. The CDR3 here is CASSPPRTSGVIQETQYF. As DNA, the CDR3 is TGTGCCAGCAGCCCCCCGAGGACTAGCGGGGTGATCCAAGAGACCCAGTACTTC.

The chain carries TRBV27 and TRBJ2-5; a weak D match, TRBD1 (6 bases). V lost 2 bases to trimming and J lost 4 bases, with 17 bases between them. The CDR3 spans 16 residues. Looked up from germline, CDR1 is MNHEY and CDR2 is SMNVEV (reference sequence). For the CDR3, the DNA is TGTGCCAGCAGTTTAGAACCAGGGGCATTAAGAGAGACCCAGTACTTC. Encoded protein: CASSLEPGALRETQYF.